One sample yielded the 2 T cell receptor gamma chains listed below, sequenced in a study of gamma-delta chains in newborns, infants, children. TCRdb re-processed the reads using CATT. The sample includes 1,500 or so gamma-chain clones, approximately 3% of them seen just once. Input material: blood. The receptors come from a child who was a newborn, infant or young child, either healthy, febrile or measles-vaccinated (not recorded which).

This clone is medium-sized within its sample. Just one base apart from a much larger clone, this may be a read error. Other DNA sequences in the same sample also yield this CDR3. V gene TRGV9 combines with J gene TRGJP. This CDR3 contains 16 residues. The germline CDR1 and CDR2 sequences are GITISATS and ISYDGTV (reference sequence). J gave up 7 bases and V 1 base, and 4 bases lay outside the gene matches. CDR3 coding DNA: TGTGCCTTGTGGGAGGTCCAGGAGTTGGGCAAAAAAATCAAGGTATTT. This translates into CALWEVQELGKKIKVF.

This clone was counted a few times. This sequence may be a read error, since a much larger clone differs from it by one base. This sequence joins TRGV4 and TRGJP1. In germline, CDR1 is EGSTGY, CDR2 YDSYTSSV. The CDR3 spans 12 residues. CDR3 nucleotides: TGTGCCACCTGGGTCACTGATTGGTTCAAGATATTT. Protein product: CATWVTDWFKIF.